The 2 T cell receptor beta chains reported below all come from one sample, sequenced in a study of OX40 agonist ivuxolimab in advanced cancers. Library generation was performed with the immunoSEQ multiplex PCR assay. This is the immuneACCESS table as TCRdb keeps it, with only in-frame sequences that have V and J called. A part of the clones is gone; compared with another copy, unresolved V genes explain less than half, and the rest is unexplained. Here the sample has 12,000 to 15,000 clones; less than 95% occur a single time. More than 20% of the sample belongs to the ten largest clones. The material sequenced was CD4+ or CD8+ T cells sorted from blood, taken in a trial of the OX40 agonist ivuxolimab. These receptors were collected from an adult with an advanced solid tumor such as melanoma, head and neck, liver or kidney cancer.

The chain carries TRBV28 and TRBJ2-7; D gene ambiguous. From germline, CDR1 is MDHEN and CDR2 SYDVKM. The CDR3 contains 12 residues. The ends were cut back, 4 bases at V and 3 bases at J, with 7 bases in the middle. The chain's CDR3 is CASSWNSYEQYF. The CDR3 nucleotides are TGTGCCAGCAGTTGGAACAGCTACGAGCAGTACTTC.

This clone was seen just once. The CDR3 sequence is CASSSADREDSPLHF. The CDR3 region has the DNA TGTGCCAGCAGCTCGGCGGACAGGGAGGATTCACCCCTCCACTTT. The genes are TRBV11-2 and TRBJ1-6; TRBD1 agrees at 8 bases. This CDR3 has 15 residues. CDR1 and CDR2 (germline): SGHAT, FQNNGV. The V segment lost 4 bases and the J segment 8 bases; nucleotides outside the gene matches: 7.